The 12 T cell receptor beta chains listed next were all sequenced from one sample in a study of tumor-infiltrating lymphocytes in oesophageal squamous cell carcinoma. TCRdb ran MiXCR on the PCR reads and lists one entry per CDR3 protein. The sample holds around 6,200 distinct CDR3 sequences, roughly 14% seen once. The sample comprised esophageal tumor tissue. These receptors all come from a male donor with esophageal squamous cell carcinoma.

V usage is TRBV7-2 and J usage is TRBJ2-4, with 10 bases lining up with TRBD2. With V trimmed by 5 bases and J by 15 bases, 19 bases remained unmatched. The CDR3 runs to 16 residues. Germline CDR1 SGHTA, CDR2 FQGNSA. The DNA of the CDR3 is TGTGCCAGCAGCCCCCGGGCTAGCGGGGGTACCGGGGAGCTGTACTTC. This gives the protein CASSPRASGGTGELYF.

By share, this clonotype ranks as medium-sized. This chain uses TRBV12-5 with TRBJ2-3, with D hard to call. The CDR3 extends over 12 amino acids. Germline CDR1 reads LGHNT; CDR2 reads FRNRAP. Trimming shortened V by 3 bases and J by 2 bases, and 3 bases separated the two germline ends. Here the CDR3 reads CASGFYTDTQYF. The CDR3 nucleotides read TGTGCTAGTGGTTTTTACACAGATACGCAGTATTTT.

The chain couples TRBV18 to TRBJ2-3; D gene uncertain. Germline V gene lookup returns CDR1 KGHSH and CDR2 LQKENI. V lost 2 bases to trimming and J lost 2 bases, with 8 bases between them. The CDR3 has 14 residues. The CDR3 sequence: CASSPGRPTDTQYF. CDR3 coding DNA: TGTGCCAGCTCACCAGGGCGGCCCACAGATACGCAGTATTTT.

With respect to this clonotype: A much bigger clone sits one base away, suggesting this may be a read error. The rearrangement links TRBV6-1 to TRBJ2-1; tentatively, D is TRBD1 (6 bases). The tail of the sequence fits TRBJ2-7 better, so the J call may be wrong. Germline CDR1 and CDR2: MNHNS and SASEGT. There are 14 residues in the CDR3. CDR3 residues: CASSSTDSYNEQYF. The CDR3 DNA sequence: TGTGCCAGCAGCTCCACGGACAGCTACAATGAGCAGTACTTC.

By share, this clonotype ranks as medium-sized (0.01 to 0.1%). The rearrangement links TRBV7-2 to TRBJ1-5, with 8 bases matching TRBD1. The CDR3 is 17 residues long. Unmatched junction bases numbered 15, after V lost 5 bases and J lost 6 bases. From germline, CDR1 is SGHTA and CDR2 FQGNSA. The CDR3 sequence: CASSGSQGARVLQPQHF. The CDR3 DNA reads TGTGCCAGCAGCGGATCTCAGGGGGCGCGGGTTCTTCAGCCCCAGCATTTT. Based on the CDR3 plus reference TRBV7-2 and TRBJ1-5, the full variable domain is GAGVSQSPSNKVTEKGKDVELRCDPISGHTALYWYRQSLGQGLEFLIYFQGNSAPDKSGLPSDRFSAERTGGSVSTLTIQRTQQEDSAVYLCASSGSQGARVLQPQHFGDGTRLSIL.

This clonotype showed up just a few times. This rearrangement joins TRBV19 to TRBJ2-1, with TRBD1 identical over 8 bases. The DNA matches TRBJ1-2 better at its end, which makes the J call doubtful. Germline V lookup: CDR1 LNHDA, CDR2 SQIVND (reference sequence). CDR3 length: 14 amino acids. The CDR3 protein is CASSSGQGVSGYTF. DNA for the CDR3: TGTGCCAGTAGTAGCGGACAGGGCGTAAGTGGCTACACCTTC.

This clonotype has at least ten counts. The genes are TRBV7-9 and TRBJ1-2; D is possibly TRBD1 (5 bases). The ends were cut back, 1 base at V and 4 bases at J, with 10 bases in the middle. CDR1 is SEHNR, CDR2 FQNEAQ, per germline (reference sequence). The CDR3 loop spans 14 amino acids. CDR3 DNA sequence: TGTGCCAGCAGCTTAGTGGAGGGACCCTATGGCTACACCTTC. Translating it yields CASSLVEGPYGYTF. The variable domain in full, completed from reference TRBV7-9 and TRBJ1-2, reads DTGVSQNPRHKITKRGQNVTFRCDPISEHNRLYWYRQTLGQGPEFLTYFQNEAQLEKSRLLSDRFSAERPKGSFSTLEIQRTEQGDSAMYLCASSLVEGPYGYTFGSGTRLTVV.

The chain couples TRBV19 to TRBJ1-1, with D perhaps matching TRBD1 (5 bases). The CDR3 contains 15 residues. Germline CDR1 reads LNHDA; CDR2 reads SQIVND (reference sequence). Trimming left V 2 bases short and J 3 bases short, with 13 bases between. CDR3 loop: CASSIMRGFDTEAFF. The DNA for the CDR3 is TGTGCCAGTAGTATAATGAGGGGTTTTGACACTGAAGCTTTCTTT.

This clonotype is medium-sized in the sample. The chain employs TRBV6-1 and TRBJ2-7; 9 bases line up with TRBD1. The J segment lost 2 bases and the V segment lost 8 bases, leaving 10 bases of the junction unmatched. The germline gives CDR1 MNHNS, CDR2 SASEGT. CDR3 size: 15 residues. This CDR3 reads CASGRGQGTAYEQYF. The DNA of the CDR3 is TGTGCCAGCGGAAGAGGACAGGGGACCGCCTACGAGCAGTACTTC.

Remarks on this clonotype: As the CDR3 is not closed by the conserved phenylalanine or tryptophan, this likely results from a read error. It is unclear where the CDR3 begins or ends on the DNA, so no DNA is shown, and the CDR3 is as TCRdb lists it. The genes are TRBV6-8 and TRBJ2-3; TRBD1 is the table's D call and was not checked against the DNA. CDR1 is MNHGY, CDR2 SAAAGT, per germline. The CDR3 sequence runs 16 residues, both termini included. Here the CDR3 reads CASSGQEEYNEQFFGP.

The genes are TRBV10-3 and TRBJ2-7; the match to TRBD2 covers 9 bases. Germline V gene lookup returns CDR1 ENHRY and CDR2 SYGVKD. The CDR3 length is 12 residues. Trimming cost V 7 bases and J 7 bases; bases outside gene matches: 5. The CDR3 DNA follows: TGTGCCATCATGCGGGGGGGCGATGAGCAGTACTTC. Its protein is CAIMRGGDEQYF.

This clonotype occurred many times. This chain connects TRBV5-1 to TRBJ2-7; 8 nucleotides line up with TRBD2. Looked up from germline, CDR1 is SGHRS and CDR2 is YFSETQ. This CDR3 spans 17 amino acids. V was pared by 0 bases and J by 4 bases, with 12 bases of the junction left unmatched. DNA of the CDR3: TGCGCCAGCAGCTTGGCTTTCGGGGGGGGATGGGGTTACGAGCAGTACTTC. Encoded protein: CASSLAFGGGWGYEQYF.